The next 17 T cell receptor beta chains were all read from a single sample in a study of blood T cell repertoires in COVID-19. Method: immunoSEQ multiplex PCR; TCRdb's copy keeps in-frame clones and lacks some. Of some 190,000 clones in the sample, around 84% were seen once. The material sequenced was peripheral blood. The receptors were sampled from a human donor in a cohort sampled during active COVID-19.

The J gene is TRBJ1-4, the V gene TRBV7-9; D might be TRBD1 (6 bases). Germline CDR1 and CDR2: SEHNR and FQNEAQ (reference sequence). V was trimmed by 4 bases and J by 5 bases, leaving 11 bases between them. The CDR3 spans 14 residues. This CDR3 reads CASSSQGLNEKLFF. The CDR3 DNA is TGTGCCAGCAGCTCACAGGGTTTAAATGAAAAACTGTTTTTT.

The chain has TRBV5-6 and TRBJ1-2; TRBD1 agrees at 9 bases. V gave up 3 bases and J gave up 5 bases; unmatched junction bases: 8. There are 15 residues in the CDR3. From germline, CDR1 is SGHDT and CDR2 YYEEEE. The CDR3 DNA reads TGTGCCAGCAGCTATGGGGGACAGGGATTTTATGGCTACACCTTC. This sequence encodes CASSYGGQGFYGYTF. Complete variable domain (other parts from reference TRBV5-6 and TRBJ1-2): DAGVTQSPTHLIKTRGQQVTLRCSPKSGHDTVSWYQQALGQGPQFIFQYYEEEERQRGNFPDRFSGHQFPNYSSELNVNALLLGDSALYLCASSYGGQGFYGYTFGSGTRLTVV.

The V call is TRBV30, the J call TRBJ1-2, with D unclear. CDR1 and CDR2 (germline): GTSNPN, SVGIG (reference sequence). Trimming stripped 2 bases from V and 11 bases from J, with 12 bases between. This CDR3 has 11 amino acids. The DNA for the CDR3 is TGTGCCTGGAGTCACAGACCGAGTTACACCTTC. It specifies CAWSHRPSYTF.

The V call is TRBV5-4, the J call TRBJ1-4; D gene ambiguous. Trimming removed 0 bases from V and 1 base from J, with 4 bases in between. Germline V gene sequence: CDR1 SGHNT, CDR2 YYREEE (reference sequence). CDR3 size: 14 residues. CDR3 DNA: TGTGCCAGCAGCTTGGATCGAACTAATGAAAAACTGTTTTTT. It translates to CASSLDRTNEKLFF.

The rearrangement links TRBV4-1 to TRBJ2-6, with 7 nucleotides matching TRBD1. Looked up from germline, CDR1 is MGHRA and CDR2 is YSYEKL. The junction had 7 bases not matched to a gene; V was cut back by 5 bases and J by 3 bases. The CDR3 runs 16 residues. CDR3 in amino acids: CASSGQGVGGANVLTF. CDR3 nucleotide sequence: TGCGCCAGCAGCGGCCAGGGGGTAGGTGGGGCCAACGTCCTGACTTTC.

The chain recombines TRBV2 with TRBJ2-1; 7 bases map to TRBD2. The ends lost 6 bases at V and 2 bases at J; junction bases unmatched: 4. CDR1 is SNHLY, CDR2 FYNNEI, per germline. The CDR3 runs 14 residues. The CDR3 reads CASRSGVTYNEQFF. In nucleotides, the CDR3 is TGTGCCAGCAGAAGCGGGGTAACCTACAATGAGCAGTTCTTC.

This clone was counted a few times. The chain carries TRBV19 and TRBJ2-7; TRBD2 matches at 12 bases. This CDR3 region has 13 residues. Germline CDR1 is LNHDA and CDR2 is SQIVND (reference sequence). With V trimmed by 6 bases and J by 10 bases, 7 bases remained unmatched. In DNA form, the CDR3 reads TGTGCCAGTAGAGTGACTAGCGGGAGCCGCCAGTACTTC. Protein sequence: CASRVTSGSRQYF.

This chain uses TRBV2 with TRBJ2-2, with D possibly being TRBD1 (5 bases). CDR1 is SNHLY, CDR2 FYNNEI, per germline. V shed 2 bases and J shed 4 bases, with 11 bases lying between them. The length of the CDR3 is 15 residues. CDR3 amino acids: CASSEMGRATGELFF. CDR3 nucleotides: TGTGCCAGCAGTGAAATGGGCAGGGCCACCGGGGAGCTGTTTTTT.

This clone showed up just once. The rearrangement links TRBV2 to TRBJ1-1; no clear D gene. The V end was cut by 2 bases, the J end by 5 bases, with 15 bases between. Per the germline V gene, CDR1 is SNHLY and CDR2 is FYNNEI. The CDR3 spans 15 residues. The CDR3 loop reads CASSEYRSSGTEAFF. The CDR3 DNA reads as TGTGCCAGCAGTGAATATAGGTCCTCGGGGACTGAAGCTTTCTTT.

This clone showed up just a few times. The chain has TRBV9 and TRBJ2-5; 8 bases align to TRBD1. Germline V gene lookup returns CDR1 SGDLS and CDR2 YYNGEE. The CDR3 is 15 amino acids. Trimming took 4 bases from V and 5 from J; bases not matched to a gene: 10. The CDR3: CASSNLQGALETQYF. In DNA form, the CDR3 reads TGTGCCAGCAGCAATCTGCAGGGGGCGCTGGAGACCCAGTACTTC.

V and J are TRBV28 and TRBJ1-6; no clear D gene. Looked up from germline, CDR1 is MDHEN and CDR2 is SYDVKM. This CDR3 has 15 amino acids. V was trimmed by 5 bases and J by 5 bases, leaving 13 bases between them. The CDR3 protein is CASSRLRRDNSPLHF. The CDR3 nucleotides are TGTGCCAGCAGTCGGCTCCGGAGGGATAATTCACCCCTCCACTTT.

V is TRBV7-8 and J is TRBJ2-6; no clear D gene. V shed 3 bases and J shed 1 base, with 4 bases lying between them. The CDR3 has 14 residues. CDR1 is SGHVS, CDR2 FQNEAQ, per germline. The CDR3 DNA sequence: TGTGCCAGCAGCTTTTATTCTGGGGCCAACGTCCTGACTTTC. This encodes CASSFYSGANVLTF.

The V call is TRBV6-9, the J call TRBJ1-1, with D unresolved. The CDR3 runs 14 residues. V was shortened by 5 bases and J by 1 base, with 11 bases between the two germline ends. CDR1 is MNHGY and CDR2 is SVAAGI in the germline V gene. The CDR3 region is CASSLPTGNTEAFF. The CDR3 DNA sequence: TGTGCCAGCAGTCTTCCTACGGGGAACACTGAAGCTTTCTTT.

The sample holds one count of this clone. Given the absence of the conserved phenylalanine or tryptophan at the CDR3 end, a read error is likely. The DNA is omitted, as the CDR3 cannot be located on it reliably, and the CDR3 follows TCRdb's listing. This rearrangement joins TRBV15 to TRBJ2-7; TRBD1, the D gene given by the table, was not confirmed from the DNA. Germline CDR1 is LNHNV and CDR2 is YYDKDF (reference sequence). The CDR3 totals 13 residues, both ends included. The CDR3 sequence: CATSRYPGQKLGS.

The J gene is TRBJ2-1, the V gene TRBV4-1, with 13 bases lining up with TRBD2. Germline V gene sequence: CDR1 MGHRA, CDR2 YSYEKL. The J segment lost 2 bases and the V segment lost 4 bases, leaving 5 bases of the junction unmatched. The length of the CDR3 is 17 residues. The CDR3 bases are TGCGCCAGCAGCCTGGGACTAGCGGGAAGCACCTACAATGAGCAGTTCTTC. It codes for CASSLGLAGSTYNEQFF.

This chain uses TRBV7-2 with TRBJ2-3; TRBD2 is a possible D gene (6 bases). The CDR3 extends over 15 amino acids. V lost 1 base to trimming and J lost 5 bases, with 13 bases between them. Germline CDR1 and CDR2: SGHTA and FQGNSA. CDR3 coding DNA: TGTGCCAGCAGCTTAGACGGGAGAGAGATAGATACGCAGTATTTT. The encoded protein is CASSLDGREIDTQYF.

The chain combines TRBV7-8 with TRBJ1-2, with a possible D match to TRBD1 (5 bases). Trimming stripped 4 bases from V and 8 bases from J, with 20 bases between. The CDR3 runs 15 residues. Germline V gives CDR1 SGHVS, CDR2 FQNEAQ. The CDR3 sequence is CASSSPWIQGGGYTF. The DNA of the CDR3 is TGTGCCAGCAGCTCCCCCTGGATTCAGGGAGGGGGCTACACCTTC.